This T cell receptor (beta chain) was sequenced in a study of Graves' ophthalmopathy and Graves' hyperthyroidism. Across the whole study: Upon initial diagnosis and before any treatment, peripheral blood was collected. Study-level findings and limits: Most expanded thyroid clonotypes above 0.001 frequency also appeared in blood.

Ophthalmopathic donors had moderate-to-severe activity, CAS ≥3 and NOSPECS ≥4, with disease that had lasted under 3 months. Clinical symptoms and serum thyroxine were used for diagnosis; TRAb, thyroid ultrasound and orbital computed tomography were also relied on. Only a few counts were recorded for this clonotype. Its matching antigen is unknown. The TCR beta CDR3 regions underwent amplification from RNA transcripts. First-round RT-PCR employed HTBI primers, with a second-round multiplex PCR after it. One entry per CDR3 protein, called by TCRdb with MiXCR from the multiplex PCR reads. The table has about 240,000 distinct CDR3 sequences, around 50% seen once. The receptor comes from an adult man with Graves' ophthalmopathy. The sequencing input was peripheral blood.

In DNA form, the CDR3 reads TGCAGTGCTAGGGGGACCCAGGGGAACGCTGGCTACACCTTC. Its translation: CSARGTQGNAGYTF. The J gene is TRBJ1-2, the V gene TRBV20-1, with D perhaps matching TRBD1 (6 bases). Germline V CDR1 and CDR2: DFQATT, SNEGSKA (reference sequence). V was clipped by 3 bases and J by 7 bases, with 18 bases between them. The CDR3 spans 14 residues.